This entry concerns a single T cell receptor beta chain. Clones were sequenced by immunoSEQ multiplex PCR, and TCRdb holds only the in-frame ones, with some missing. The table lists about 120,000 clones, around nine tenths of them singletons. The data derive from a study of blood T cell repertoires in COVID-19. The CDR3 totals 13 residues. Between the trimmed V and J ends, which lost 4 bases and 0 bases, there was a span of 4 bases. Per germline, CDR1 LGHDT and CDR2 YNNKEL (reference sequence). Sequencing was done on a sample of peripheral blood. The chain combines TRBV3-1 (or the pseudogene TRBV3-2) with TRBJ1-3; D call uncertain. The receptor was isolated from a woman of 80 years or more with acute or convalescent COVID-19. CDR3 in amino acids: CASSPTSGNTIYF. The CDR3 region has the DNA TGTGCCAGCAGCCCTACCTCTGGAAACACCATATATTTT.